Presented here are 11 T cell receptor beta chains from one specimen sequenced in a study of blood T cell repertoires in COVID-19. The method was immunoSEQ multiplex PCR; TCRdb's version includes in-frame clones alone and lacks a portion of them. The sample holds 200,000 or so clones; about four fifths are singletons and the top ten take 12%. The sample comprised peripheral blood. The origin of the receptors is a woman older than 75 with COVID-19, enrolled during active disease.

V gene TRBV7-2 combines with J gene TRBJ2-7, with D unresolved. The CDR3 has 12 residues. Trimming took 5 bases from V and 3 from J, leaving 8 bases between them. CDR1 SGHTA and CDR2 FQGNSA come from the germline V gene. The CDR3 bases are TGTGCCAGCAGCCTCACCTACTACGAGCAGTACTTC. Protein product: CASSLTYYEQYF.

The V gene is TRBV18, the J gene TRBJ2-1, with D possibly matching TRBD1 (6 bases). Germline assignment: CDR1 KGHSH and CDR2 LQKENI. This CDR3 has 14 residues. Trimming took 5 bases from V and 3 from J, leaving 11 bases between them. This CDR3 is CASSTDSYYNEQFF. DNA for the CDR3: TGTGCCAGCTCAACGGACAGTTACTACAATGAGCAGTTCTTC.

The J gene is TRBJ2-2, the V gene TRBV28; 9 bases align to TRBD1. V shed 7 bases and J 6 bases; nucleotides not matched to a gene: 9. The CDR3 spans 15 residues. CDR1 is MDHEN and CDR2 is SYDVKM in the germline V gene. The CDR3 sequence is CASIGTGKVPGELFF. DNA of the CDR3: TGTGCCAGCATTGGGACAGGGAAGGTCCCCGGGGAGCTGTTTTTT.

The V gene is TRBV5-5, the J gene TRBJ1-1; the match to TRBD1 covers 8 bases. After removal of 5 bases from V and 0 bases from J, the junction contained 12 bases not matched to a gene. CDR3 length: 17 amino acids. The germline CDR1 and CDR2 sequences are SGHKS and YYEKEE (reference sequence). CDR3: CASRGQAGRVMNTEAFF. CDR3 sequence (DNA): TGTGCCAGCAGGGGACAGGCGGGGAGGGTCATGAACACTGAAGCTTTCTTT.

V gene TRBV30 combines with J gene TRBJ2-7; 7 nucleotides align to TRBD1. The CDR3 spans 15 residues. V gave up 5 bases and J gave up 1 base; unmatched junction bases: 11. The germline gives CDR1 GTSNPN, CDR2 SVGIG (reference sequence). CDR3 in DNA: TGTGCCTGGGGGGGACCCGACAGGGTATCCTACGAGCAGTACTTC. Translated: CAWGGPDRVSYEQYF.

Regarding this clone: This sample also contains other DNA sequences that code for the same CDR3. CDR3 in DNA: TGTGCCAGCAGTTACGGGGGAGGCGGGGAGCTGTTTTTT. Translated, it gives CASSYGGGGELFF. This chain links TRBV6-5 with TRBJ2-2; the D gene is possibly TRBD2 (6 bases). This CDR3 region has 13 residues. With 2 bases removed from V and 7 bases from J, the gap between germline ends came to 8 bases. CDR1 and CDR2 (germline): MNHEY, SVGAGI.

This sequence joins TRBV9 and TRBJ2-1; TRBD2 aligns across 7 bases. This CDR3 contains 13 residues. Germline-derived CDR1 and CDR2 are SGDLS and YYNGEE. The junction had 0 bases not matched to a gene; V was cut back by 0 bases and J by 6 bases. CDR3 residues: CASSVERGNEQFF. The CDR3 DNA is TGTGCCAGCAGCGTAGAGCGGGGCAATGAGCAGTTCTTC.

This chain uses TRBV7-2 with TRBJ2-3; D might be TRBD1 (5 bases). CDR1 is SGHTA, CDR2 FQGNSA, per germline. V was shortened by 3 bases and J by 4 bases, with 20 bases between the two germline ends. The CDR3 consists of 17 residues. The CDR3: CASSLKPWRQGADTQYF. CDR3 DNA sequence: TGTGCCAGCAGCTTGAAGCCATGGCGTCAGGGTGCAGATACGCAGTATTTT. The full variable domain, in which reference TRBV7-2 and TRBJ2-3 provide the parts outside the CDR3, is GAGVSQSPSNKVTEKGKDVELRCDPISGHTALYWYRQSLGQGLEFLIYFQGNSAPDKSGLPSDRFSAERTGGSVSTLTIQRTQQEDSAVYLCASSLKPWRQGADTQYFGPGTRLTVL.

V is TRBV7-2 and J is TRBJ1-5; maybe TRBD1 (5 bases). The CDR3 is made up of 16 amino acids. Germline values: CDR1 SGHTA, CDR2 FQGNSA. The V end lost 3 bases, the J end lost 6 bases, and 18 bases lay between the germline ends. CDR3 nucleotides: TGTGCCAGCAGCTTGCTGGGGCAGCCGGGGGGTCAGCCCCAGCATTTT. Protein product: CASSLLGQPGGQPQHF.

The gene calls are TRBV5-1 and TRBJ2-7, with D possibly matching TRBD1 (6 bases). From germline, CDR1 is SGHRS and CDR2 YFSETQ. The V end was cut by 0 bases, the J end by 5 bases, with 15 bases between. The CDR3 is 15 residues long. CDR3 DNA sequence: TGCGCCAGCAGCTTGGAAGGCAGACCAGGGGACGAGCAGTACTTC. Amino acids: CASSLEGRPGDEQYF.

The chain has TRBV18 and TRBJ1-5, with 7 bases matching TRBD1. The CDR3 contains 16 residues. Germline CDR1 KGHSH, CDR2 LQKENI. The V and J ends lost 6 bases and 0 bases, in that order; junction bases with no gene match: 8. The CDR3 spells CASSQRDSYSNQPQHF. In DNA form, the CDR3 reads TGTGCCAGCTCGCAAAGGGACAGCTATAGCAATCAGCCCCAGCATTTT.